Listed below are T cell receptor beta chains from one sample, sequenced in a study of identical twins. TCRdb independently ran MiXCR on the 5' RACE reads; one entry per CDR3 protein. Of about 900,000 distinct CDR3 sequences detected, approximately 13% appear once; the ten largest clones hold around 1.6%. The same data also contributed to another study, on yellow fever vaccine responses in identical twins.

Sequenced sample: PBMCs. All receptors derive from a woman under 30 in good health. Both conserved end residues are trimmed from each CDR3. The order of the fields is V gene, J gene, CDR3 protein.

v_call: TRBV12-3/TRBV12-4; j_call: TRBJ2-7; cdr3_aa: ASSFEERSSYEQY
v_call: TRBV11-2; j_call: TRBJ2-5; cdr3_aa: ASSASRTQY
v_call: TRBV5-1; j_call: TRBJ2-3; cdr3_aa: ASSLVGNLGDTQY
v_call: TRBV7-9; j_call: TRBJ2-5; cdr3_aa: ASSQRLGSQETQY
v_call: TRBV15; j_call: TRBJ2-7; cdr3_aa: ATSTDSYEQY
v_call: TRBV20-1; j_call: TRBJ2-3; cdr3_aa: SAVAGGLGDTQY
v_call: TRBV20-1; j_call: TRBJ2-7; cdr3_aa: SGEGPRNDEQY
v_call: TRBV20-1; j_call: TRBJ2-5; cdr3_aa: SALSGRGLETQY
v_call: TRBV7-2; j_call: TRBJ1-2; cdr3_aa: ASSFPGVYGYT
v_call: TRBV28; j_call: TRBJ2-7; cdr3_aa: ASSSMAEQY
v_call: TRBV21-1; j_call: TRBJ2-2; cdr3_aa: ASSKDQGGELF
v_call: TRBV20-1; j_call: TRBJ1-4; cdr3_aa: SATGTGASNEKLF
v_call: TRBV10-3; j_call: TRBJ1-4; cdr3_aa: AISETHRGRDEKLF
v_call: TRBV5-1; j_call: TRBJ2-3; cdr3_aa: ASSFGTSGGAGADTQY
v_call: TRBV7-9; j_call: TRBJ1-1; cdr3_aa: ASSMRHPFIEAF
v_call: TRBV29-1; j_call: TRBJ1-5; cdr3_aa: SVLEGNQPQH
v_call: TRBV6-2/TRBV6-3; j_call: TRBJ2-1; cdr3_aa: ASSYASGRRNEQF
v_call: TRBV10-3; j_call: TRBJ1-1; cdr3_aa: AISGPGAEAF
v_call: TRBV12-3/TRBV12-4; j_call: TRBJ2-2; cdr3_aa: ASSLRGAFESGELF
v_call: TRBV7-2; j_call: TRBJ2-3; cdr3_aa: ASTQRGGADTQY
v_call: TRBV20-1; j_call: TRBJ1-5; cdr3_aa: SARELSQPQH
v_call: TRBV6-1; j_call: TRBJ2-1; cdr3_aa: ASRSSGTRNEQF
v_call: TRBV4-2; j_call: TRBJ2-3; cdr3_aa: ASSQVFSGGVKLSTDTQY
v_call: TRBV2; j_call: TRBJ2-2; cdr3_aa: ATVSRISGRVSNTGELF
v_call: TRBV28; j_call: TRBJ2-5; cdr3_aa: ASSPRDKKETQY
v_call: TRBV20-1; j_call: TRBJ2-7; cdr3_aa: SARTGTRDYEQY
v_call: TRBV7-9; j_call: TRBJ2-1; cdr3_aa: ASVSQGNNEQF
v_call: TRBV10-3; j_call: TRBJ2-1; cdr3_aa: AISEGTRRAVQF
v_call: TRBV7-8; j_call: TRBJ2-7; cdr3_aa: GSSLLGEWVNEQY
v_call: TRBV12-3/TRBV12-4; j_call: TRBJ2-3; cdr3_aa: ASSSGLAPSTDTQY
v_call: TRBV5-1; j_call: TRBJ2-3; cdr3_aa: ASSLEAHTDTQY
v_call: TRBV6-1; j_call: TRBJ2-7; cdr3_aa: ASCPQGSSYEQY
v_call: TRBV18; j_call: TRBJ2-3; cdr3_aa: ASSLTDSSISTDTQY
v_call: TRBV16; j_call: TRBJ1-1; cdr3_aa: ASSAKQGENTEAF
v_call: TRBV20-1; j_call: TRBJ2-5; cdr3_aa: SAGLATQETQY
v_call: TRBV20-1; j_call: TRBJ2-1; cdr3_aa: SARDHLGTRVRYNEQF
v_call: TRBV5-1; j_call: TRBJ2-1; cdr3_aa: ASSPEISGGTEQF
v_call: TRBV6-1; j_call: TRBJ2-2; cdr3_aa: ASSETTGGELF
v_call: TRBV5-5; j_call: TRBJ2-1; cdr3_aa: ASSQRTSGEQF
v_call: TRBV10-1; j_call: TRBJ2-3; cdr3_aa: ASSESMGRGAGADTQY
v_call: TRBV10-2; j_call: TRBJ2-5; cdr3_aa: ASSEFSGGNTETQY
v_call: TRBV10-3; j_call: TRBJ2-7; cdr3_aa: AISALAEYEQY
v_call: TRBV2; j_call: TRBJ2-1; cdr3_aa: ASSETDRPQQF
v_call: TRBV19; j_call: TRBJ2-1; cdr3_aa: ATRGQGKNEQF
v_call: TRBV7-9; j_call: TRBJ2-1; cdr3_aa: ASSLEIVAGGYEQF
v_call: TRBV6-5; j_call: TRBJ1-1; cdr3_aa: ASSYRTGNTEAF
v_call: TRBV12-3/TRBV12-4; j_call: TRBJ1-2; cdr3_aa: ASSQHREAGYT